The 30 T cell receptor beta chains in this list originate from one sample, sequenced in a study of CD8+CD57+ T cells in acquired aplastic anemia. All sequencing subjects had displayed CD8+CD57+ cell expansion on flow cytometry. The use of genomic DNA as template underpinned the TCR beta VDJ and CDR3 profiling. TCRdb recomputed calls from the reads with MiXCR, one row per CDR3 protein. The sample contains around 200,000 distinct CDR3 sequences, 60% to 80% of which appear only once. The material sequenced was sorted CD4+, CD8+, or CD8+CD57+ T cells (not recorded which) from PBMCs. These receptors all stem from a human donor with aplastic anemia.

This clonotype was counted once. The chain recombines TRBV19 with TRBJ2-2; TRBD1 agrees at 9 bases. The CDR3 is made up of 14 amino acids. V lost 9 bases and J lost 4; bases outside the gene matches: 6. Germline V gene sequence: CDR1 LNHDA, CDR2 SQIVND (reference sequence). The CDR3 bases are TGTGCCAGCCTAGACAGGGGGAGCACCGGGGAGCTGTTTTTT. Amino acid sequence: CASLDRGSTGELFF.

This chain joins TRBV24-1 and TRBJ1-5, with no clear D. The germline V gene has CDR1 KGHDR and CDR2 SFDVKD. This CDR3 is built from 13 residues. V was cut by 5 bases and J by 5 bases, with 9 bases left in between. The DNA for the CDR3 is TGTGCCACCAGTGCATCAGGCTATCAGCCCCAGCATTTT. Its protein is CATSASGYQPQHF.

This clonotype has a handful of counts. The V gene is TRBV2, the J gene TRBJ1-6; possibly TRBD1 for D (6 bases). V was clipped by 4 bases and J by 9 bases, with 10 bases between them. This CDR3 is 13 amino acids long. Per germline, CDR1 SNHLY and CDR2 FYNNEI. CDR3 DNA sequence: TGTGCCAGCAGTGGACAGGTCCGTTCACCCCTCCACTTT. This encodes CASSGQVRSPLHF. The entire variable domain, with the rest obtained from reference TRBV2 and TRBJ1-6, is as follows: EPEVTQTPSHQVTQMGQEVILRCVPISNHLYFYWYRQILGQKVEFLVSFYNNEISEKSEIFDDQFSVERPDGSNFTLKIRSTKLEDSAMYFCASSGQVRSPLHFGNGTRLTVT.

This chain links TRBV2 with TRBJ2-1; D is ambiguous. CDR1 is SNHLY, CDR2 FYNNEI, per germline. The CDR3 runs 13 residues. V lost 7 bases and J lost 2, with 9 bases in between. CDR3 sequence: CASNPYPYNEQFF. The CDR3 nucleotides are TGTGCCAGCAACCCGTACCCCTACAATGAGCAGTTCTTC.

The sample holds a few counts of this clonotype. The genes are TRBV7-9 and TRBJ2-1; 10 nucleotides align to TRBD2. The ends lost 3 bases at V and 5 bases at J; junction bases unmatched: 4. The germline V gene encodes CDR1 SEHNR and CDR2 FQNEAQ (reference sequence). CDR3 length: 15 amino acids. The CDR3 DNA is TGTGCCAGCAGCTTGAGTAGCGGGGGGCACAATGAGCAGTTCTTC. This codes for CASSLSSGGHNEQFF.

This clonotype has only a few counts. This chain connects TRBV2 to TRBJ2-5, with D perhaps TRBD2 (6 bases). Germline V gene sequence: CDR1 SNHLY, CDR2 FYNNEI. V shed 2 bases and J shed 5 bases, with 6 bases lying between them. The length of the CDR3 is 12 residues. The CDR3: CASSELAETQYF. CDR3 in DNA: TGTGCCAGCAGTGAACTAGCGGAGACCCAGTACTTC.

This chain connects TRBV10-3 to TRBJ2-5; 7 bases are shared with TRBD2. V lost 2 bases and J lost 1; bases outside the gene matches: 7. Germline assignment: CDR1 ENHRY and CDR2 SYGVKD. The CDR3 has 16 amino acids. The CDR3 loop is CAISEPDRGVQETQYF. In DNA form, the CDR3 reads TGTGCCATCAGTGAGCCGGATCGGGGGGTCCAAGAGACCCAGTACTTC.

This clonotype was observed a few times. The V and J genes are TRBV2 and TRBJ1-1; D is possibly TRBD1 (5 bases). Per germline, CDR1 SNHLY and CDR2 FYNNEI. CDR3 length: 12 residues. Trimming stripped 4 bases from V and 5 bases from J, with 8 bases between. The CDR3 loop is CASSGEGTEAFF. The CDR3 DNA follows: TGTGCCAGCAGTGGGGAGGGGACTGAAGCTTTCTTT.

The rearrangement joins TRBV6-2 or TRBV6-3 to TRBJ1-2; tentatively, D is TRBD1 (5 bases). Germline-derived CDR1 and CDR2 are MNHEY and SVGEGT. The CDR3 sequence is 13 residues long. The ends were cut back, 6 bases at V and 1 base at J, with 9 bases in the middle. The CDR3 here is CASRRDGNYGYTF. The DNA of the CDR3 is TGTGCCAGCAGGCGGGACGGTAACTATGGCTACACCTTC.

This clonotype was counted many times. The DNA is left out, because the CDR3 cannot be placed on it with certainty; the CDR3 is given as TCRdb lists it. The chain is built from TRBV6-6 and TRBJ2-5; the table's TRBD1 call for D was not verified on the DNA. Counting both end residues, the CDR3 totals 11 amino acids. Germline-derived CDR1 and CDR2 are MNHNY and SVGAGI (reference sequence). CDR3 in amino acids: CASRVGSGISF.

V gene TRBV20-1 combines with J gene TRBJ2-7; 9 nucleotides agree with TRBD2. J lost 5 bases, V lost 0 bases, and 8 bases had no gene match. CDR1 is DFQATT, CDR2 SNEGSKA, per germline (reference sequence). CDR3 size: 15 residues. CDR3 sequence reads: CSARDTASGVDEQYF. CDR3 DNA sequence: TGCAGTGCTAGAGATACGGCTAGCGGGGTCGACGAGCAGTACTTC.

As concerns this clonotype: One end of the junction fails to match germline, which may point to a read error. V usage is TRBV7-9 and J usage is TRBJ1-1; 7 positions match TRBD1. CDR1 is SEHNR, CDR2 FQNEAQ, per germline (reference sequence). The CDR3 extends over 16 amino acids. The CDR3 loop reads CASSLAGTAMNTEAFF. The CDR3 DNA is TGTGCCAGCAGCCTAGCCGGGACAGCGATGAACACTGAAGCTTTCTTT.

At least ten counts were recorded for this clonotype. V gene TRBV9 combines with J gene TRBJ2-1; possibly TRBD1 for D (5 bases). CDR1 is SGDLS, CDR2 YYNGEE, per germline. Between the trimmed V and J ends, which lost 4 bases and 6 bases, there was a span of 17 bases. The CDR3 is 15 residues long. This CDR3 reads CASSFPGRAFNEQFF. The CDR3 DNA reads as TGTGCCAGCAGCTTCCCCGGCAGGGCTTTCAATGAGCAGTTCTTC.

This clonotype was seen ten or more times. The chain is built from TRBV11-2 and TRBJ1-6; 8 bases match TRBD1. Germline V gives CDR1 SGHAT, CDR2 FQNNGV. CDR3 length: 15 residues. With V trimmed by 5 bases and J by 5 bases, 5 bases remained unmatched. CDR3 region: CASSRGRGHNSPLHF. DNA of the CDR3: TGTGCCAGCAGCCGCGGCAGGGGGCATAATTCACCCCTCCACTTT.

V and J are TRBV9 and TRBJ2-3; D unresolved. CDR1 SGDLS and CDR2 YYNGEE come from the germline V gene. Trimming stripped 3 bases from V and 2 bases from J, with 4 bases between. The CDR3 spans 12 residues. The CDR3 sequence is CASSANTDTQYF. The CDR3 DNA sequence: TGTGCCAGCAGCGCCAACACAGATACGCAGTATTTT.

To note about this clonotype: Germline is not matched at one junction end, which may reflect a read error. This chain uses TRBV19 with TRBJ1-5, with D possibly matching TRBD1 (5 bases). The CDR3 consists of 16 residues. From germline, CDR1 is LNHDA and CDR2 SQIVND (reference sequence). In DNA form, the CDR3 reads TGTGCCAGTACCCCGCGGGGGAGAGGAAGCAATCAGCTCCAGCATTTT. Translating gives CASTPRGRGSNQLQHF.

The V gene is TRBV13, the J gene TRBJ2-1; TRBD2 matches at 8 bases. With V trimmed by 5 bases and J by 5 bases, 5 bases remained unmatched. The CDR3 is made up of 14 amino acids. Per germline, CDR1 PRHDT and CDR2 FYEKMQ (reference sequence). The CDR3 region has the DNA TGTGCCAGCAGCCCCGGGGGGGCCGACAATGAGCAGTTCTTC. Translating gives CASSPGGADNEQFF.

The table lists this clonotype with many counts. J is TRBJ2-7 and V is TRBV10-2; D not resolved. Germline V gene lookup returns CDR1 WSHSY and CDR2 SAAADI. This CDR3 is built from 14 residues. Trimming took off 6 bases at V and 2 bases at J, with 14 bases between the two ends. The CDR3 region is CASRKLAQTYEQYF. The CDR3 nucleotides read TGCGCCAGCAGGAAGTTGGCACAGACCTACGAGCAGTACTTC.

This clonotype was counted a few times. V and J are TRBV7-6 and TRBJ2-5; 7 bases match TRBD1. Per germline, CDR1 SGHVS and CDR2 FNYEAQ. The CDR3 is 14 residues long. After removal of 1 base from V and 4 bases from J, the junction contained 3 bases not matched to a gene. In DNA, the CDR3 is TGTGCCAGCAGCTTAGAAAGGGGGCGAGAGACCCAGTACTTC. It encodes CASSLERGRETQYF.

Concerning this clonotype itself: The junction departs from the called germline gene at one end, perhaps through a read error. The genes are TRBV5-1 and TRBJ2-2; maybe TRBD2 (6 bases). CDR1 SGHRS and CDR2 YFSETQ come from the germline V gene. CDR3 length: 14 residues. Here the CDR3 DNA reads TGTGCCAGCAGCTTTAACGGGGGAACCGGGGAGCTGTTTTTT. This gives the protein CASSFNGGTGELFF.

This clonotype was seen a few times. The chain uses TRBV19 and TRBJ1-5; D not resolved. The germline gives CDR1 LNHDA, CDR2 SQIVND (reference sequence). V was clipped by 9 bases and J by 2 bases, with 14 bases between them. This CDR3 spans 14 amino acids. The CDR3 DNA reads TGTGCCAGCAGCCCCGGTCAGGGCAATCAGCCCCAGCATTTT. Protein sequence: CASSPGQGNQPQHF.

The rearrangement uses TRBV20-1 and TRBJ2-3; TRBD1 aligns across 8 bases. The length of the CDR3 is 14 residues. Trimming at V came to 6 bases and at J to 2 bases, leaving 7 bases not matched to a gene. Germline CDR1 and CDR2: DFQATT and SNEGSKA (reference sequence). In nucleotides, the CDR3 is TGCAGTGCACTTCAGCAGGGGGCCACAGATACGCAGTATTTT. Its protein is CSALQQGATDTQYF.

This clonotype showed up many times. V usage is TRBV9 and J usage is TRBJ1-2; D is ambiguous. From germline, CDR1 is SGDLS and CDR2 YYNGEE. The CDR3 is 14 amino acids. Trimming left V 2 bases short and J 6 bases short, with 14 bases between. The CDR3 bases are TGTGCCAGCAGCGTTTTAGGGTCATATCATGGCTACACCTTC. It encodes CASSVLGSYHGYTF.

This clonotype was detected a few times. V usage is TRBV7-9 and J usage is TRBJ2-1; D gene unclear. Germline lookup yields CDR1 SEHNR and CDR2 FQNEAQ (reference sequence). The CDR3 has 15 residues. The V and J ends lost 4 bases and 7 bases respectively, with 17 bases between them. The CDR3 bases are TGTGCCAGCAGCTCTTCCTACCAGGAAGGGAATGAGCAGTTCTTC. Its translation is CASSSSYQEGNEQFF.

Comments on this clonotype: The germline gene is not matched at one end of the junction; a read error may be the cause. This chain connects TRBV19 to TRBJ2-7; perhaps TRBD1 as D (5 bases). Germline V CDR1 and CDR2: LNHDA, SQIVND (reference sequence). The CDR3 loop spans 14 amino acids. In DNA, the CDR3 is TGTGCCAGTAGCGGGCCCCAGGGCTCCCACGAGCAGTACTTC. The encoded protein is CASSGPQGSHEQYF.

The chain recombines TRBV6-1 with TRBJ1-2, with unresolved D. This CDR3 comprises 12 residues. Germline CDR1 is MNHNS and CDR2 is SASEGT. Trimming pared 7 bases from V and 4 bases from J, leaving 10 bases between. The CDR3 protein is CASTGGGYGYTF. DNA for the CDR3: TGTGCCAGCACGGGCGGAGGCTATGGCTACACCTTC.

V is TRBV19 and J is TRBJ2-7; the D gene could be TRBD1 or TRBD2 (5 bases each). V lost 5 bases, J lost 6 bases, and 17 bases lay in between. CDR1 LNHDA and CDR2 SQIVND come from the germline V gene (reference sequence). The CDR3 has 14 residues. For the CDR3, the DNA is TGTGCCAGTAGTCACGGAGAGGGGCTGTTCGAGCAGTACTTC. Amino acids: CASSHGEGLFEQYF.

The genes are TRBV27 and TRBJ2-2; D call uncertain. The germline V and J ends were trimmed by 6 bases and 7 bases, with 12 bases remaining between them. This CDR3 region has 13 residues. The germline V gene has CDR1 MNHEY and CDR2 SMNVEV (reference sequence). The CDR3 sequence is CASSWFPGGELFF. CDR3 nucleotides: TGTGCCAGCAGCTGGTTCCCAGGCGGGGAGCTGTTTTTT.

The chain's CDR3 is CSARGTADYGYTF. The CDR3 coding sequence is TGCAGTGCTAGGGGCACGGCGGACTATGGCTACACCTTC. The chain links TRBV20-1 to TRBJ1-2; unclear D gene. Between the trimmed V and J ends, which lost 3 bases and 3 bases, there was a span of 11 bases. This CDR3 contains 13 residues. Germline V lookup: CDR1 DFQATT, CDR2 SNEGSKA (reference sequence).

This rearrangement joins TRBV19 to TRBJ2-1; 10 nucleotides align to TRBD1. The CDR3 has 16 residues. CDR1 and CDR2 from the germline V gene are LNHDA and SQIVND (reference sequence). V was pared by 1 base and J by 9 bases, with 9 bases of the junction left unmatched. The CDR3 loop reads CASSIAGTGVDGEQFF. The CDR3 DNA reads TGTGCCAGTAGTATAGCCGGGACAGGGGTAGATGGTGAGCAGTTCTTC.